The 4 T cell receptor beta chains given below trace back to one sample, sequenced in a study of cytomegalovirus exposure and HLA in healthy donors. The PCR ran on 60 Vbeta and 13 Jbeta primers. TCRdb's table, derived via immunoSEQ multiplex PCR, lists solely in-frame clones and lacks some. The profile shows 140,000 or so clones, around 70% of them singletons. The sequenced material came from PBMCs. All receptors derive from a man aged 40-49 years in good health and CMV-seronegative.

The J gene is TRBJ1-2, the V gene TRBV5-4; TRBD1 aligns across 7 bases. Germline trimming cut 5 bases from V and 2 bases from J; bases unmatched to any gene: 6. Germline assignment: CDR1 SGHNT and CDR2 YYREEE (reference sequence). The CDR3 length is 14 residues. The CDR3 coding sequence is TGTGCCAGCAGACCGACAGGGTCGAACTATGGCTACACCTTC. Translation: CASRPTGSNYGYTF.

J is TRBJ2-7 and V is TRBV5-1; 11 bases agree with TRBD2. This CDR3 has 17 residues. V shed 1 base and J 1 base; nucleotides not matched to a gene: 7. Germline V lookup: CDR1 SGHRS, CDR2 YFSETQ. The CDR3 region is CASSLLPSGGRSYEQYF. The CDR3 DNA reads TGCGCCAGCAGCTTGTTACCTAGCGGGGGGAGGTCCTACGAGCAGTACTTC.

Only one count was recorded for this clone. The rearrangement uses TRBV7-2 and TRBJ2-1; D unresolved. The germline gives CDR1 SGHTA, CDR2 FQGNSA. The CDR3 is made up of 13 amino acids. V dropped 1 base and J dropped 3 bases, with 4 bases sitting between them. CDR3 DNA: TGTGCCAGCAGCTTAGAGAGCTACAATGAGCAGTTCTTC. Translated, it gives CASSLESYNEQFF.

The chain links TRBV6-1 to TRBJ2-7, with TRBD1 matching 7 bases. Germline V gene data show CDR1 as MNHNS and CDR2 as SASEGT. Trimming took 4 bases from V and 3 from J; bases not matched to a gene: 9. CDR3 size: 15 residues. The CDR3 loop reads CASSGVGGWYYEQYF. The CDR3 DNA follows: TGTGCCAGCAGTGGGGTAGGGGGCTGGTACTACGAGCAGTACTTC.